A selection of T cell receptor beta chains follows, all from one sample in a study of blood T cell repertoires in COVID-19. Produced via immunoSEQ multiplex PCR; TCRdb's table is partial and in-frame only. The table has about 160,000 clones, 70% to 90% seen once. The sequenced sample consisted of peripheral blood. The receptors shown here come from a man aged 35-49 years with acute or convalescent COVID-19. The CDR3 runs from the conserved cysteine through the conserved F or W. Not every row has a clone size; where given, it reads once, few, many or a size class.

abundance	v_gene	CDR3aa
NA	TRBV4-1	CASSQEPTALGQPQHF
NA	TRBV9	CASTKEGQGAGGYTF
NA	TRBV19	CASSPTTGSYEQYF
NA	TRBV2	CASRGQENTEAFF
NA	TRBV6-2/TRBV6-3	CASSPTGWGAKNIQYF
once	TRBV19	CASSTTLSSGNTIYF
NA	TRBV18	CASSARLEASGNTIYF
NA	TRBV6-1	CASSEVDSGNTIYF
NA	TRBV11-2	CASSPLFSPTSRKLFF
NA	TRBV13	CASSLVGTGVGEQYF
NA	TRBV7-2	CASSLAPGETEAFF
few	TRBV30	CAWSASGQGMRTGELFF
NA	TRBV2	CASSEIVEGRDTF
NA	TRBV5-6	CASSPRLAGTWETQYF
NA	TRBV28	CASTITGGGEDTEAFF
NA	TRBV5-6	CASSFESPIDIYEQYF
NA	TRBV18	CATLRGKGEAFF
NA	TRBV24-1	CATSDLREAGYTF
NA	TRBV9	CASSTPGQGDYGYTF
once	TRBV4-2	CASSQEDSFTNEQFF
NA	TRBV19	CASKGLAGGNEQFF
NA	TRBV10-3	CATSREATYEQYF
few	TRBV4-2	CASSQDAGGLFGNTIYF
NA	TRBV7-2	CASSSRDSTNSPLHF
NA	TRBV5-1	CASRAIAVDGLLLDTDTQYF
NA	TRBV5-5	CASSLEGAETFF
once	TRBV10-3	CAISESGTANQPQHF
NA	TRBV23-1	CASSHLTRQGALKNSYNEQFF
NA	TRBV7-6	CASSLAGASTDTQYF
NA	TRBV3-1/TRBV3-2	CASSLISGSGNTIYF
NA	TRBV5-6	CASSPEQGAFTGELFF
NA	TRBV19	CASSLLLSGANVLTF
NA	TRBV5-1	CASSPEGLAGPGTDTQYF
few	TRBV10-2	CASGGVEGYGYTF
NA	TRBV5-1	CASSLVTGGTGELFF
NA	TRBV4-3	CASSQDPGIETQYF
NA	TRBV10-3	CAIRDRDPAGANVLTF
NA	TRBV6-5	CASRRGDTQYF
NA	TRBV9	CASSPHVYNEQFF
NA	TRBV9	CASSAGNTEAFF
NA	TRBV28	CASSLLLLQGGTEAFF
NA	TRBV5-1	CASSLEGGNQPQHF
NA	TRBV6-2/TRBV6-3	CASSASGQGRTGELFF